This TCR beta chain was documented in a study of OX40 agonist ivuxolimab in advanced cancers. The overall study: Dose-escalation subjects each had hepatocellular carcinoma, melanoma, renal cell or head and neck cancer.

Whole-study findings and limits: CD8+ T cells averaged more expanded clones than CD4+. Clonal expansion was seen in CD4+ and CD8+ blood T cells by week 6 at 0.1 to 3.0 mg/kg.

A remark on this clone: As yet, its antigen is unknown.

Libraries were prepared by immunoSEQ multiplex PCR; TCRdb keeps only in-frame clonotypes and omits some of them. The data show 50,000 to 85,000 clones, 87% seen once. From germline, CDR1 is MDHEN and CDR2 SYDVKM. The CDR3 is made up of 15 amino acids. V dropped 3 bases and J dropped 4; count of bases not matched to a gene: 5. The TCR comes from an adult with an advanced solid tumor such as melanoma, head and neck, liver or kidney cancer. The starting material was CD4+ or CD8+ T cells sorted from blood, obtained in a trial of the OX40 agonist ivuxolimab. This chain connects TRBV28 to TRBJ1-2; 10 nucleotides line up with TRBD1. This CDR3 reads CASSFRGQGTYGYTF. Written as DNA, the CDR3 is TGTGCCAGCAGTTTCAGGGGACAGGGGACCTATGGCTACACCTTC.